The 17 T cell receptor beta chains listed next were all sequenced from one sample in a study of T-cell reconstitution after alpha-beta-depleted transplantation in children. Using unique molecular identifiers, the investigators prepared the TCRbeta library. TCRdb reanalysed the PCR reads using MiXCR and keeps one entry per CDR3 protein. This table holds around 340,000 distinct CDR3 sequences, roughly 13% found once. Sequencing was performed on PBMCs, taken from the stem cell graft. The receptors come from a human donor who donated a stem cell graft to a child with Fanconi anemia.

V usage is TRBV28 and J usage is TRBJ1-4; D unclear. Germline loops: CDR1 MDHEN, CDR2 SYDVKM. The CDR3 spans 13 residues. Trimming took off 8 bases at V and 5 bases at J, with 12 bases between the two ends. The CDR3 spells CASVRHLNEKLFF. Here the CDR3 DNA reads TGTGCCAGCGTCCGACACCTGAATGAAAAACTGTTTTTT.

This clonotype was seen a handful of times. The chain recombines TRBV5-1 with TRBJ2-3; 7 bases align to TRBD2. This CDR3 is built from 15 residues. The ends lost 6 bases at V and 2 bases at J; junction bases unmatched: 9. CDR1 and CDR2 from the germline V gene are SGHRS and YFSETQ. The chain's CDR3 is CASTRGAGVTDTQYF. CDR3 sequence (DNA): TGCGCCAGCACCCGAGGGGCGGGGGTCACAGATACGCAGTATTTT.

The gene calls are TRBV12-3 or TRBV12-4 and TRBJ1-2, with D perhaps TRBD1 (5 bases). CDR3 length: 17 residues. Trimming removed 5 bases at V and 4 bases at J, with 23 bases between. CDR3 nucleotides: TGTGCCAGCAGTCCCGGATCAGGGTTGGGGGGTGGCTATGGCTACACCTTC. This encodes CASSPGSGLGGGYGYTF.

V gene TRBV15 combines with J gene TRBJ2-6, with no clear D. Germline V lookup: CDR1 LNHNV, CDR2 YYDKDF (reference sequence). CDR3 length: 13 amino acids. V was cut by 4 bases and J by 0 bases, with 1 base left in between. The CDR3: CATSTSGANVLTF. The DNA for the CDR3 is TGTGCCACCAGCACCTCTGGGGCCAACGTCCTGACTTTC.

There are a few counts of this clonotype. This chain uses TRBV6-2 or TRBV6-3 with TRBJ1-1; 11 bases fit TRBD1. V shed 7 bases, J shed 9 bases, and the junction held 10 bases outside the gene matches. CDR1 MNHEY and CDR2 SVGEGT come from the germline V gene. The CDR3 covers 14 residues. CDR3 DNA sequence: TGTGCCAGCACCAGACTAGGGACAGGGGGACAAGCTTTCTTT. Translating gives CASTRLGTGGQAFF.

This clonotype was counted between two and nine times. The chain links TRBV20-1 to TRBJ2-1; either TRBD1 or TRBD2 may supply D (5 bases each). The CDR3 consists of 12 residues. Germline V gives CDR1 DFQATT, CDR2 SNEGSKA (reference sequence). The V end lost 3 bases, the J end lost 11 bases, and 14 bases lay between the germline ends. CDR3 nucleotides: TGCAGTGCTAGGGACGGACCGGGACAGCAGTTCTTC. This gives the protein CSARDGPGQQFF.

Details on this clonotype: It may be a read error: a sequence one base away is much more abundant. The chain uses TRBV4-2 and TRBJ2-7, with D hard to call. Germline lookup yields CDR1 LGHNA and CDR2 YNFKEQ. V lost 0 bases to trimming and J lost 3 bases, with 6 bases between them. The CDR3 length is 13 residues. This CDR3 is CASSQEHSYEQYF. The CDR3 nucleotides read TGTGCCAGCAGCCAAGAGCACAGCTACGAGCAGTACTTC.

This clonotype turned up a few times. The V gene is TRBV9, the J gene TRBJ1-3, with 7 bases matching TRBD1. Germline assignment: CDR1 SGDLS and CDR2 YYNGEE. CDR3 size: 19 residues. V was pared by 3 bases and J by 0 bases, with 15 bases of the junction left unmatched. The CDR3 spells CASSAKRGGQRISGNTIYF. CDR3 in DNA: TGTGCCAGCAGCGCAAAAAGGGGGGGACAGAGAATCTCTGGAAACACCATATATTTT.

The rearrangement uses TRBV5-5 and TRBJ2-3; 11 nucleotides line up with TRBD2. Germline V gene sequence: CDR1 SGHKS, CDR2 YYEKEE (reference sequence). CDR3 length: 14 residues. Trimming at V came to 5 bases and at J to 4 bases, leaving 3 bases not matched to a gene. The CDR3 region is CASRISGGADTQYF. CDR3 DNA sequence: TGTGCCAGCAGAATTAGCGGGGGGGCAGATACGCAGTATTTT.

This clonotype turned up a few times. This sequence joins TRBV5-1 and TRBJ1-5; D remains unclear. The ends were cut back, 0 bases at V and 4 bases at J, with 8 bases in the middle. Germline CDR1 SGHRS, CDR2 YFSETQ. CDR3 length equals 14 residues. CDR3 sequence: CASSLEPENQPQHF. CDR3 coding DNA: TGCGCCAGCAGCTTGGAACCGGAGAATCAGCCCCAGCATTTT.

This clonotype turned up a few times. The chain has TRBV20-1 and TRBJ2-3, with D possibly being TRBD2 (6 bases). The CDR3 length is 12 residues. Germline values: CDR1 DFQATT, CDR2 SNEGSKA (reference sequence). The V end lost 2 bases, the J end lost 5 bases, and 8 bases lay between the germline ends. This CDR3 reads CSARIGGDTQYF. The CDR3 DNA sequence: TGCAGTGCTAGAATCGGGGGAGATACGCAGTATTTT.

This sequence joins TRBV3-1 and TRBJ1-1; D not resolved. CDR1 is LGHDT and CDR2 is YNNKEL in the germline V gene (reference sequence). V was clipped by 0 bases and J by 14 bases, with 13 bases between them. The CDR3 spans 12 residues. The CDR3 is CASSQDSSRNFF. DNA for the CDR3: TGTGCCAGCAGCCAAGACTCGAGTCGAAACTTCTTT.

This clonotype was found many times. The gene calls are TRBV11-2 and TRBJ2-7; D not certain. The V gene's germline CDR1 is SGHAT and CDR2 FQNNGV. The CDR3 covers 14 residues. Trimming removed 1 base from V and 3 bases from J, with 10 bases in between. CDR3 loop: CASSLGAGLYEQYV. The CDR3 DNA follows: TGTGCCAGCAGCTTAGGGGCAGGCCTCTACGAGCAGTACGTC.

This clonotype has ten or more counts. V is TRBV12-3 or TRBV12-4 and J is TRBJ2-3; D ambiguous. The CDR3 runs 14 residues. Trimming took off 3 bases at V and 0 bases at J, with 7 bases between the two ends. CDR3 in DNA: TGTGCCAGCAGTTTCGCCCCTAGCACAGATACGCAGTATTTT. Translation gives CASSFAPSTDTQYF.

This clonotype was found many times. The V gene is TRBV6-1, the J gene TRBJ1-5, with D maybe TRBD1 (5 bases). Germline CDR1 is MNHNS and CDR2 is SASEGT. This CDR3 spans 13 amino acids. V was shortened by 5 bases and J by 6 bases, with 11 bases between the two germline ends. CDR3 protein: CASSPGARQPQHF. The CDR3 bases are TGTGCCAGCAGTCCCGGGGCGCGTCAGCCCCAGCATTTT.

In its sample, this clonotype was seen many times. The V and J genes are TRBV4-3 and TRBJ2-3, with TRBD2 matching over 7 bases. The CDR3 extends over 12 amino acids. The junction had 4 bases not matched to a gene; V was cut back by 4 bases and J by 9 bases. Germline lookup yields CDR1 LGHNA and CDR2 YSLEER. The CDR3 DNA follows: TGCGCCAGCAGCCCGGGGGGTGTCACGCAGTATTTT. This sequence encodes CASSPGGVTQYF.

The table lists this clonotype with a few counts. The rearrangement links TRBV12-3 or TRBV12-4 to TRBJ2-5; the D is unclear. The V end was cut by 8 bases, the J end by 0 bases, with 16 bases between. The CDR3 covers 15 residues. The CDR3 DNA sequence: TGTGCCAGCTCCAACCCGACAACGTACCAAGAGACCCAGTACTTC. It translates to CASSNPTTYQETQYF.